These 18 T cell receptor beta chains were sequenced from one sample in a study of tissue T cells after allogeneic stem cell transplantation. Profiling relied on immunoSEQ multiplex PCR, and the TCRdb table lists in-frame clones only, not all of them. The table lists some 4,000 clones, just under 80% of them singletons, with around 10% in the top ten. Steroid-refractory graft-versus-host disease after allogeneic hematopoietic cell transplant qualified adults for prospective research-autopsy enrollment. Sequencing used esophageal tissue, obtained at autopsy. The receptor source for this set is a male patient at least 60 years old with steroid-refractory graft-versus-host disease after an allogeneic stem cell transplant. The graft donor may have contributed some T cells.

The V and J genes are TRBV6-5 and TRBJ2-1; no definite D call. Per germline, CDR1 MNHEY and CDR2 SVGAGI. The CDR3 covers 11 residues. V gave up 6 bases and J gave up 4 bases, with 4 bases separating them. The CDR3 nucleotides are TGTGCCAGCAGGCTATACAATGAGCAGTTCTTC. Translation: CASRLYNEQFF.

The chain employs TRBV5-6 and TRBJ1-4; D is unclear. The CDR3 spans 15 residues. Germline-derived CDR1 and CDR2 are SGHDT and YYEEEE. The germline V and J ends were trimmed by 4 bases and 0 bases, with 10 bases remaining between them. DNA for the CDR3: TGTGCCAGCAGCCGAACCCATGCAACTAATGAAAAACTGTTTTTT. Translation: CASSRTHATNEKLFF.

This clone is a singleton in its sample. The genes are TRBV24-1 and TRBJ2-2; weak D call: TRBD1 (5 bases). The CDR3 covers 13 residues. The germline CDR1 and CDR2 sequences are KGHDR and SFDVKD. V was shortened by 8 bases and J by 3 bases, with 9 bases between the two germline ends. The CDR3 region is CATKDIYTGELFF. The CDR3 region has the DNA TGTGCCACCAAGGACATTTACACCGGGGAGCTGTTTTTT.

The chain recombines TRBV28 with TRBJ2-1; TRBD1 matches at 8 bases. CDR3 length: 16 amino acids. Germline CDR1 reads MDHEN; CDR2 reads SYDVKM. J lost 5 bases, V lost 7 bases, and 13 bases had no gene match. CDR3 coding DNA: TGTGCCAGCAAGGGTCAGGGGGCGCGTCGTAACAATGAGCAGTTCTTC. It specifies CASKGQGARRNNEQFF.

This clone was observed a few times. The genes are TRBV5-5 and TRBJ1-6; 9 bases fit TRBD1. J lost 9 bases, V lost 3 bases, and 7 bases had no gene match. The V gene's germline CDR1 is SGHKS and CDR2 YYEKEE (reference sequence). The CDR3 runs 15 residues. In DNA form, the CDR3 reads TGTGCCAGCAGCTCGGGACAGGGAATTAGTTCACCCCTCCACTTT. It specifies CASSSGQGISSPLHF.

This rearrangement joins TRBV6-5 to TRBJ2-7; the D call may be TRBD1 or TRBD2 (5 bases each). CDR1 is MNHEY and CDR2 is SVGAGI in the germline V gene. The CDR3 consists of 15 residues. Trimming cost V 8 bases and J 0 bases, with 17 bases left between them. In DNA form, the CDR3 reads TGTGCCAGCCTAAGGGACCGACGGAGCTCCTACGAGCAGTACTTC. Encoded protein: CASLRDRRSSYEQYF.

The rearrangement joins TRBV29-1 to TRBJ2-1; 8 bases map to TRBD1. There are 14 residues in the CDR3. V trimming: 7 bases; J trimming: 3 bases; junction bases outside the gene matches: 8. CDR1 and CDR2 from the germline V gene are SQVTM and ANQGSEA. The DNA for the CDR3 is TGCAGCGGTGCCTCGGGACAGGTCTACAATGAGCAGTTCTTC. The encoded protein is CSGASGQVYNEQFF.

For the CDR3, the DNA is TGTGCCAGCAGTGACTTCGGTTTAGGAGGAGCTAACTATGGCTACACCTTC. It codes for CASSDFGLGGANYGYTF. The chain uses TRBV6-4 and TRBJ1-2; D is ambiguous. CDR1 is MRHNA, CDR2 SNTAGT, per germline. The CDR3 contains 17 residues. The germline V and J ends were trimmed by 1 base and 0 bases, with 15 bases remaining between them.

The V call is TRBV27, the J call TRBJ2-5; D may be TRBD2 (5 bases). CDR1 is MNHEY and CDR2 is SMNVEV in the germline V gene (reference sequence). CDR3 length: 13 amino acids. V was clipped by 3 bases and J by 1 base, with 6 bases between them. This CDR3 is CASSLGVQETQYF. The DNA for the CDR3 is TGTGCCAGCAGTTTGGGAGTCCAAGAGACCCAGTACTTC.

This chain connects TRBV29-1 to TRBJ1-2; D uncertain. This CDR3 contains 12 residues. CDR1 is SQVTM and CDR2 is ANQGSEA in the germline V gene. With 2 bases removed from V and 1 base from J, the gap between germline ends came to 5 bases. CDR3 in DNA: TGCAGCGTTGAAACCGATAACTATGGCTACACCTTC. It is translated as CSVETDNYGYTF.

This sequence joins TRBV28 and TRBJ2-7; 8 nucleotides line up with TRBD1. CDR3 length: 15 amino acids. The V segment lost 6 bases and the J segment 3 bases; nucleotides outside the gene matches: 10. Germline V CDR1 and CDR2: MDHEN, SYDVKM. This CDR3 is CASSLTGQALYEQYF. The CDR3, as DNA: TGTGCCAGCAGCCTAACGGGACAGGCCCTCTACGAGCAGTACTTC.

The genes are TRBV6-4 and TRBJ1-6; the D is unclear. Trimming removed 2 bases from V and 6 bases from J, with 5 bases in between. This CDR3 region has 13 residues. The germline gives CDR1 MRHNA, CDR2 SNTAGT. The CDR3 spells CASSDELNSPLHF. The DNA of the CDR3 is TGTGCCAGCAGTGACGAGCTTAATTCACCCCTCCACTTT.

This clone occurred a few times. The chain is built from TRBV12-3 or TRBV12-4 and TRBJ1-5; no clear D. The CDR3 spans 13 residues. Trimming cost V 7 bases and J 6 bases, with 13 bases left between them. The CDR3: CASTYLEGQPQHF. The CDR3 DNA is TGTGCCAGCACCTACCTGGAGGGTCAGCCCCAGCATTTT.

This clone has just a few counts. The chain is built from TRBV5-1 and TRBJ2-5, with no clear D. The CDR3 has 14 residues. CDR1 SGHRS and CDR2 YFSETQ come from the germline V gene. V lost 6 bases and J lost 2, with 14 bases in between. CDR3 residues: CASNPTPGQETQYF. Here the CDR3 DNA reads TGCGCCAGCAATCCTACCCCAGGACAAGAGACCCAGTACTTC.

The CDR3 loop reads CASSLGREAEQFF. The CDR3 DNA sequence: TGTGCCAGCAGCTTGGGCAGGGAGGCTGAGCAGTTCTTC. The chain carries TRBV5-4 and TRBJ2-1; maybe TRBD2 (6 bases). V lost 0 bases to trimming and J lost 9 bases, with 10 bases between them. Germline assignment: CDR1 SGHNT and CDR2 YYREEE (reference sequence). CDR3 length: 13 amino acids.

This clone was seen only a few times. The V call is TRBV5-1, the J call TRBJ2-7, with 10 bases lining up with TRBD1. The CDR3 length is 14 residues. With 4 bases clipped from V and 6 bases from J, the junction kept 7 bases outside the gene matches. Germline-derived CDR1 and CDR2 are SGHRS and YFSETQ. This CDR3 reads CASSPGTGAGEQYF. The CDR3 DNA reads as TGCGCCAGCAGCCCGGGGACAGGGGCGGGCGAGCAGTACTTC.

The chain employs TRBV9 and TRBJ2-3, with 8 nucleotides matching TRBD1. The CDR3 totals 14 residues. Per germline, CDR1 SGDLS and CDR2 YYNGEE. Germline trimming cut 3 bases from V and 6 bases from J; bases unmatched to any gene: 6. CDR3 DNA: TGTGCCAGCAGCGCAGGACAGGGATGGGATACGCAGTATTTT. Protein: CASSAGQGWDTQYF.

The chain recombines TRBV6-1 with TRBJ2-1; TRBD2 is a possible D gene (7 bases). The V end was cut by 2 bases, the J end by 7 bases, with 12 bases between. CDR1 MNHNS and CDR2 SASEGT come from the germline V gene. The length of the CDR3 is 14 residues. The CDR3 reads CASSERGAWNEQFF. In DNA, the CDR3 is TGTGCCAGCAGTGAACGGGGGGCCTGGAATGAGCAGTTCTTC.